This TCR beta chain derives from a study of T-cell reconstitution after alpha-beta-depleted transplantation in children. Unique molecular identifiers tagged the TCRbeta library. TCRdb reprocessed the PCR reads with MiXCR, giving one entry per CDR3 protein. The sample yields roughly 220,000 distinct CDR3 sequences, more than 10% seen once. The CDR3 sequence is 15 residues long. The germline gives CDR1 SGHVS, CDR2 FQNEAQ. In this sample, this clonotype turned up once. This clone may be a read error of a much larger clone one base away. The TCR was taken from a human donor who donated a stem cell graft to a child with acute lymphoblastic leukemia. The rearrangement links TRBV7-8 to TRBJ1-4; no definite D call. Sequencing was performed on PBMCs from the stem cell graft donor, taken from the stem cell graft. CDR3 coding DNA: TGTGCCGGCAGCTTGACGGACCTGCCGCGGGAAAAACTGTTTTTT. Its translation is CAGSLTDLPREKLFF.